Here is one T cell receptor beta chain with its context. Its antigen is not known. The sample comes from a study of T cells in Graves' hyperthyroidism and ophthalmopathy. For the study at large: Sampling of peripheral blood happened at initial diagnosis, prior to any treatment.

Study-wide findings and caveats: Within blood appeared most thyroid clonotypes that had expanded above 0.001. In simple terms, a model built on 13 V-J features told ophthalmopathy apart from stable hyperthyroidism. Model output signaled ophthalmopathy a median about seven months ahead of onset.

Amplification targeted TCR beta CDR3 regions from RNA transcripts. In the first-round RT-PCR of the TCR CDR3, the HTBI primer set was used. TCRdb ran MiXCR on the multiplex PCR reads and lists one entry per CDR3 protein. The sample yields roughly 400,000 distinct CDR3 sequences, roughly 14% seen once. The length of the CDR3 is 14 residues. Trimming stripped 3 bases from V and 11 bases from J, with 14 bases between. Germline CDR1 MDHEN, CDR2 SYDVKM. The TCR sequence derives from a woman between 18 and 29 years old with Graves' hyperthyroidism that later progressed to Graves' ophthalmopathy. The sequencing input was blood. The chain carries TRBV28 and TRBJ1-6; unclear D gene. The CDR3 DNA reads TGTGCCAGCAGTTTGTCCCAGCTCGGGGCACCCCTCCACTTT. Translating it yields CASSLSQLGAPLHF.